This T cell receptor (beta chain) was sequenced during a study of T cells in Graves' hyperthyroidism and ophthalmopathy (dated by TCRdb to about 2019). In terms of the full investigation: Peripheral blood was sampled at the time of initial diagnosis, prior to any treatment. To identify distinguishing TCR V-J signatures, a discovery cohort of around 100 patients was used, comprising 43 with Graves' ophthalmopathy and some 60 with stable Graves' hyperthyroidism. An independent validation cohort of around 20 hyperthyroidism patients and about 15 patients who later progressed to ophthalmopathy tested prospective prediction of ophthalmopathy. The approximately 100 discovery patients were randomly divided into training and test sets at a 7:3 ratio. The study also compared thyroid tissue and blood T-cell repertoires from 6 or 7 Graves' hyperthyroidism patients. Following sampling, methimazole starting at 30 mg daily was given to hyperthyroidism patients, and high-dose intravenous methylprednisolone was given to ophthalmopathy patients. According to the paper, TCR Vbeta CDR3 sequencing was carried out on 135 peripheral blood samples, which came from around 43 ophthalmopathy, around 74 hyperthyroidism and approximately 17 progressor patients. What the study reported, not specific to this receptor: Blood samples also contained most of the expanded thyroid clonotypes (frequency above 0.001), which suggests that blood repertoires may reflect thyroid immune responses. In validation, the model predicted progression to ophthalmopathy with approximately 69% sensitivity and approximately 72% specificity, a median of around six months before onset. Ophthalmopathy was separated from stable hyperthyroidism by a 13 V-J signature model, with 87.88% sensitivity and roughly 81% specificity obtained in cross-validation and 80%/75% obtained in testing. No statistical method was used to set the sample size in advance, and investigators knew the group allocation.

A few counts support this clonotype. Its antigen is still unknown. No much larger clone is present one base from it, and per-base qualities are unavailable. The TCR beta CDR3 regions were amplified from the RNA transcripts. The TCR CDR3 was subjected to a first round of RT-PCR using the HTBI primer set and the Qiagen OneStep RT-PCR kit. The libraries were constructed in a second round of multiplex PCR and then size-selected and purified. Sequencing of the libraries was done on an Illumina HiSeq2000 using paired-end 100 bp reads. As for the original processing: SOAPnuke was used to process the raw data, with reads discarded if the reads contained adapters or uncalled bases, had a mean Phred below 15, or lacked an exact constant-primer or identifier match. High-quality paired reads were merged using COPE v1.2.5, and each unique nucleotide sequence was defined as a clonotype. MiTCR v1.1 was used to align the clonotypes against IMGT TRBV, TRBD and TRBJ reference segments. Only V-J combinations with frequency above 0.0001, covering 99% to 99.2% of repertoires, were analysed. The TCS score was defined as F50 (clonal expansion) divided by E x V (chaos), with BLOSUM62-based TCRdist calculated between CDR3 peptides within each V-J. Welch's t-statistics and random forest reduced 500 to 650 V-J features to roughly 13, which were used in a naive Bayes classifier (R e1071). The similarity between thyroid and blood repertoires was quantified using the Morisita-Horn index. TCRdb reprocessed the public reads (quality trimming at Q25 with fastp, clone calling with MiXCR) and kept in-frame beta chains. Under each unique CDR3 protein, matching rows form one entry showing the most common genes and DNA. The V and J calls here are based on TCRdb, not the publication. The sample contains about 680,000 distinct CDR3 sequences, approximately 36% of them found a single time. The biggest ten clones account for around 31% of the sample.

Spanning cysteine to phenylalanine, the CDR3 consists of 13 amino acids. The sequence is cut down to CDR3 DNA, 39 bases in frame from base 1. The germline V gene supplies CDR1 SGHVS and CDR2 FQNEAQ. V sheds 2 bases and J sheds 6 bases, leaving 9 bases between their ends. A patient counted as having stable Graves' hyperthyroidism if no progression to ophthalmopathy occurred over 18 months of follow-up. Hyperthyroidism patients were aged 18 to 65 years and newly diagnosed, with disease duration of less than 2 months. Any patient with an uncontrolled infection, another autoimmune disease, pregnancy or lactation was excluded. Diagnoses were based on clinical symptoms, serum thyroxine and TRAb, thyroid ultrasound and orbital computed tomography. PBMCs were isolated from about 10 ml of fresh peripheral blood by Ficoll-Paque density gradient centrifugation. Total RNA was extracted using Trizol reagent, and RNA quality was assessed on an Agilent 2100 Bioanalyzer.

Material: blood. This chain joins TRBV7-8 to TRBJ2-3; no D segment can be confidently identified. This TCR came from a woman aged 35 to 49 with Graves' hyperthyroidism. Here the CDR3 is given as CASSLWLGDTQYF. The sequenced DNA: TGTGCCAGCAGCTTATGGCTAGGTGATACGCAGTATTTT.